Each of the 21 T cell receptor beta chains below was sequenced from the same sample in a study of cytomegalovirus exposure and HLA in healthy donors (dated by TCRdb to about 2017). Library preparation employed the immunoSEQ multiplex PCR assay. For the multiplex PCR, a mixture combining 60 forward primers for TCR Vbeta segments and 13 reverse primers for TCR Jbeta segments was used. Here the immuneACCESS table is served through TCRdb, limited to in-frame sequences with V and J called. Missing clones are a known gap in these copies; in checked studies unresolved V genes cover under half, and the rest lacks a known reason. Recorded for this sample are some 130,000 clones; 60% to 85% of them occurred a single time. The biggest ten clones account for about 1.5% of the sample. Sequenced material: PBMCs. These receptors originate from a woman aged 18-29 years in good health and CMV-seronegative.

The gene calls are TRBV2 and TRBJ1-4; 9 nucleotides align to TRBD1. The CDR3 has 14 residues. Germline CDR1 SNHLY, CDR2 FYNNEI. V dropped 6 bases and J dropped 4; count of bases not matched to a gene: 3. CDR3 residues: CASSVTGGNEKLFF. CDR3 coding DNA: TGTGCCAGCAGCGTGACAGGGGGTAATGAAAAACTGTTTTTT.

The chain recombines TRBV4-1 with TRBJ1-5, with D perhaps TRBD1 (6 bases). V was shortened by 0 bases and J by 5 bases, with 14 bases between the two germline ends. The CDR3 is 16 amino acids. CDR1 and CDR2 from the germline V gene are MGHRA and YSYEKL. The CDR3 nucleotides read TGCGCCAGCAGCCAAGAGGGCCAGGGGATATATCAGCCCCAGCATTTT. Residues: CASSQEGQGIYQPQHF.

This clone came up a few times. This chain uses TRBV29-1 with TRBJ2-1; maybe TRBD2 (6 bases). Germline V CDR1 and CDR2: SQVTM, ANQGSEA. The germline V and J ends were trimmed by 4 bases and 0 bases, with 13 bases remaining between them. CDR3 length: 15 amino acids. The CDR3 coding sequence is TGCAGCGTTGGAGGTACTAGCAGCTCCTACAATGAGCAGTTCTTC. Its protein product is CSVGGTSSSYNEQFF.

V gene TRBV2 combines with J gene TRBJ2-2; 13 positions agree with TRBD2. Unmatched junction bases numbered 8, after V lost 5 bases and J lost 5 bases. The CDR3 covers 17 residues. Germline-derived CDR1 and CDR2 are SNHLY and FYNNEI. The CDR3 nucleotides read TGTGCCAGCAGTAGGACTAGCGGGAGCGCGGAAACCGGGGAGCTGTTTTTT. It codes for CASSRTSGSAETGELFF.

The rearrangement joins TRBV30 to TRBJ1-3; D may be TRBD1 (6 bases). CDR3 size: 15 residues. Germline lookup yields CDR1 GTSNPN and CDR2 SVGIG (reference sequence). V was cut by 0 bases and J by 6 bases, with 15 bases left in between. The CDR3 sequence: CAWSVLGQSSNTIYF. Here the CDR3 DNA reads TGTGCCTGGAGTGTACTTGGACAGAGTTCAAACACCATATATTTT. Filled out from reference TRBV30 and TRBJ1-3, the complete variable domain reads SQTIHQWPATLVQPVGSPLSLECTVEGTSNPNLYWYRQAAGRGLQLLFYSVGIGQISSEVPQNLSASRPQDRQFILSSKKLLLSDSGFYLCAWSVLGQSSNTIYFGEGSWLTVV.

The chain carries TRBV28 and TRBJ2-7; TRBD2 matches 9 bases. The CDR3 covers 14 residues. Losses at the gene ends were 3 bases for V and 0 bases for J; bases not matched to a gene: 0. Germline V lookup: CDR1 MDHEN, CDR2 SYDVKM. CDR3 nucleotides: TGTGCCAGCAGTTTTAGCGGGAGCTCCTACGAGCAGTACTTC. This gives the protein CASSFSGSSYEQYF.

CDR3 bases: TGTGCCTGGAGTCCAGGGGAGGGAAGTCAGCCCCAGCATTTT. Protein: CAWSPGEGSQPQHF. The chain uses TRBV30 and TRBJ1-5, with TRBD1 as a possible D gene (6 bases). The length of the CDR3 is 14 residues. Germline CDR1 and CDR2: GTSNPN and SVGIG (reference sequence). Trimming left V 2 bases short and J 6 bases short, with 14 bases between.

This chain uses TRBV5-1 with TRBJ2-3; D might be TRBD1 (6 bases). This CDR3 is 13 amino acids long. Deletions cut 0 bases from V and 7 bases from J, with 9 bases between. Germline CDR1 SGHRS, CDR2 YFSETQ. The CDR3 DNA sequence: TGCGCCAGCAGCTTGGACAGGGCAAATACGCAGTATTTT. Translation: CASSLDRANTQYF.

The chain combines TRBV13 with TRBJ2-1, with TRBD2 matching 8 bases. Germline assignment: CDR1 PRHDT and CDR2 FYEKMQ (reference sequence). The V segment lost 2 bases and the J segment 6 bases; nucleotides outside the gene matches: 6. The CDR3 is made up of 15 amino acids. The CDR3 DNA reads TGTGCCAGCAGCTTATACGGGACTAGGGCCAATGAGCAGTTCTTC. It translates to CASSLYGTRANEQFF. The entire variable domain, with the rest obtained from reference TRBV13 and TRBJ2-1, is as follows: AAGVIQSPRHLIKEKRETATLKCYPIPRHDTVYWYQQGPGQDPQFLISFYEKMQSDKGSIPDRFSAQQFSDYHSELNMSSLELGDSALYFCASSLYGTRANEQFFGPGTRLTVL.

The V call is TRBV6-5, the J call TRBJ1-5, with no clear D. V gave up 5 bases and J gave up 4 bases, with 15 bases separating them. Looked up from germline, CDR1 is MNHEY and CDR2 is SVGAGI. The CDR3 contains 15 residues. The CDR3 bases are TGTGCCAGCAGTCCGGGGTTGGGAGGGAATCAGCCCCAGCATTTT. Its translation is CASSPGLGGNQPQHF.

J is TRBJ2-7 and V is TRBV19, with a weak D call TRBD2 (5 bases). The V gene lost 0 bases and the J gene lost 5 bases, with 8 bases spanning the gap. Per germline, CDR1 LNHDA and CDR2 SQIVND (reference sequence). The CDR3 has 13 amino acids. DNA for the CDR3: TGTGCCAGTAGTATAGATAAGAGGGACGAGCAGTACTTC. It specifies CASSIDKRDEQYF.

The V and J genes are TRBV6-6 and TRBJ2-5, with TRBD1 matching 8 bases. The last part of the DNA fits TRBJ2-7 better; the J call may be wrong. CDR3 length: 14 amino acids. Germline CDR1 and CDR2: MNHNY and SVGAGI (reference sequence). DNA for the CDR3: TGTGCCAGCAGCCGGACAGGGAACTATGGCGAGCAGTACTTC. Protein: CASSRTGNYGEQYF.

The table lists this clone with a few counts. V gene TRBV9 combines with J gene TRBJ1-2; D is ambiguous. V was trimmed by 2 bases and J by 8 bases, leaving 10 bases between them. In germline, CDR1 is SGDLS, CDR2 YYNGEE. This CDR3 is built from 12 residues. The CDR3 region is CASSVTAGGYTF. CDR3 sequence (DNA): TGTGCCAGCAGCGTTACTGCGGGGGGCTACACCTTC.

The chain has TRBV4-2 and TRBJ2-7; D is possibly TRBD1 (7 bases). V lost 1 base, J lost 0 bases, and 16 bases lay in between. CDR1 and CDR2 from the germline V gene are LGHNA and YNFKEQ. CDR3 length equals 17 residues. DNA for the CDR3: TGTGCCAGCAGCCAAGGGGGGGTCCGGGACAGCTCCTACGAGCAGTACTTC. Its protein product is CASSQGGVRDSSYEQYF.

The rearrangement joins TRBV5-1 to TRBJ1-1; TRBD1 agrees at 7 bases. The CDR3 contains 14 residues. J gave up 1 base and V 4 bases, and 4 bases lay outside the gene matches. CDR1 is SGHRS and CDR2 is YFSETQ in the germline V gene. The CDR3 DNA is TGCGCCAGCAGCATTGGGACAGCGAACACTGAAGCTTTCTTT. Translation: CASSIGTANTEAFF.

The V call is TRBV6-5, the J call TRBJ1-1; 8 nucleotides line up with TRBD1. Trimming at V came to 5 bases and at J to 4 bases, leaving 9 bases not matched to a gene. This CDR3 comprises 15 residues. CDR1 is MNHEY, CDR2 SVGAGI, per germline. The CDR3 DNA reads TGTGCCAGCAGTAAATCGACAGGGGAGACCACTGAAGCTTTCTTT. Translation gives CASSKSTGETTEAFF.

V usage is TRBV5-6 and J usage is TRBJ2-7; a possible D gene is TRBD1 (5 bases). V was pared by 5 bases and J by 5 bases, with 23 bases between. This CDR3 has 16 residues. The V gene's germline CDR1 is SGHDT and CDR2 YYEEEE. CDR3 sequence (DNA): TGTGCCAGCAGTCAGGACAAGCTTGAATTCTTCGACGAGCAGTACTTC. This encodes CASSQDKLEFFDEQYF.

The rearrangement links TRBV19 to TRBJ2-2; tentatively, D is TRBD1 (6 bases). With 3 bases removed from V and 7 bases from J, the gap between germline ends came to 12 bases. CDR1 and CDR2 from the germline V gene are LNHDA and SQIVND (reference sequence). This CDR3 comprises 14 residues. The CDR3 sequence is CASSMATGNGELFF. The CDR3 nucleotides read TGTGCCAGTAGTATGGCTACAGGGAACGGGGAGCTGTTTTTT.

This clone came up once. The chain joins TRBV10-2 to TRBJ1-5, with TRBD1 matching over 7 bases. This CDR3 has 17 residues. J was trimmed by 0 bases and V by 2 bases; bases with no gene match: 7. Germline values: CDR1 WSHSY, CDR2 SAAADI. The CDR3 loop reads CASSERQGVISNQPQHF. The CDR3 bases are TGCGCCAGCAGTGAGCGGCAGGGGGTTATTAGCAATCAGCCCCAGCATTTT.

This clone was counted once. V gene TRBV4-2 combines with J gene TRBJ1-1; D gene unclear. The CDR3 is made up of 20 amino acids. Looked up from germline, CDR1 is LGHNA and CDR2 is YNFKEQ. Trimming removed 0 bases from V and 0 bases from J, with 23 bases in between. As DNA, the CDR3 is TGTGCCAGCAGCCAAGATTCCAACTCCCTTGGAGAGAGGATGAACACTGAAGCTTTCTTT. Protein sequence: CASSQDSNSLGERMNTEAFF.

The chain employs TRBV25-1 and TRBJ1-5, with no clear D. The CDR3 has 16 amino acids. Trimming left V 5 bases short and J 2 bases short, with 16 bases between. The germline CDR1 and CDR2 sequences are MGHDK and SYGVNS. CDR3 sequence reads: CASSPPRPKGNQPQHF. The CDR3 coding sequence is TGTGCCAGCAGTCCCCCCCGCCCTAAAGGCAATCAGCCCCAGCATTTT.